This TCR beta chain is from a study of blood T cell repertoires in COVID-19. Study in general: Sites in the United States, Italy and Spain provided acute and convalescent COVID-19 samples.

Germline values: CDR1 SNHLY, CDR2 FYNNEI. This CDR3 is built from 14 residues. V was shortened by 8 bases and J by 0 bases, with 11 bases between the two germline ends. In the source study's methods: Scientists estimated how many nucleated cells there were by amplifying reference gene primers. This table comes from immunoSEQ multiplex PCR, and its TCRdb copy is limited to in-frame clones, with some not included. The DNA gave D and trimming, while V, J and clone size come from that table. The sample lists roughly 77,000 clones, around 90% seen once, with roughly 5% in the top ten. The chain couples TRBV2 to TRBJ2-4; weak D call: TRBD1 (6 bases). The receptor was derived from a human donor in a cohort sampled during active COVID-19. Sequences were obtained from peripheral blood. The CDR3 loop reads CASGGELAKNIQYF. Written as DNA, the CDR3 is TGTGCCAGCGGGGGCGAACTAGCCAAAAACATTCAGTACTTC.